This passage covers 17 T cell receptor beta chains from one sample sequenced in a study of vaccination and CD4 T cells after COVID-19. The treatment is: roughly 10-day PBMC culture with coronavirus spike peptide pools or control peptides (ViraFEST assay). An Oncomine TCR Beta short-read assay was used to sequence the DNA from cultured CD4+ T cells. One entry per CDR3 protein results from TCRdb running MiXCR on the PCR reads. Among around 15,000 distinct CDR3 sequences listed, 44% were seen once. The antigens for these receptors are not known. Sequencing input: CD4+ T cells from blood, cultured in vitro. These receptors came from a human donor who had recovered from COVID-19.

The J gene is TRBJ1-2, the V gene TRBV18; D remains ambiguous. Germline V CDR1 and CDR2: KGHSH, LQKENI. The V gene lost 0 bases and the J gene lost 0 bases, with 8 bases spanning the gap. The CDR3 is 15 amino acids. The CDR3, as DNA: TGTGCCAGCTCACCACCATCAGGAGCTAACTATGGCTACACCTTC. Encoded protein: CASSPPSGANYGYTF. Complete variable domain (other parts from reference TRBV18 and TRBJ1-2): NAGVMQNPRHLVRRRGQEARLRCSPMKGHSHVYWYRQLPEEGLKFMVYLQKENIIDESGMPKERFSAEFPKEGPSILRIQQVVRGDSAAYFCASSPPSGANYGYTFGSGTRLTVV.

This chain connects TRBV30 to TRBJ2-7; TRBD1 is a possible D gene (5 bases). Germline assignment: CDR1 GTSNPN and CDR2 SVGIG (reference sequence). The CDR3 spans 16 residues. V shed 2 bases and J shed 0 bases, with 17 bases lying between them. The CDR3 nucleotides are TGTGCCTGGAGTCGTCCTCAAGGGGATAGCTCCTACGAGCAGTACTTC. Encoded protein: CAWSRPQGDSSYEQYF.

The chain is built from TRBV27 and TRBJ1-5; tentatively, D is TRBD1 (5 bases). The CDR3 has 15 residues. V shed 4 bases and J shed 2 bases, with 12 bases lying between them. The germline V gene encodes CDR1 MNHEY and CDR2 SMNVEV (reference sequence). CDR3 nucleotide sequence: TGTGCCAGCAGTTCCATGGGGGGAGGCAATCAGCCCCAGCATTTT. This encodes CASSSMGGGNQPQHF.

This chain uses TRBV7-2 with TRBJ2-1; D is possibly TRBD2 (6 bases). This CDR3 has 15 amino acids. V lost 0 bases, J lost 9 bases, and 15 bases lay in between. Germline V lookup: CDR1 SGHTA, CDR2 FQGNSA. CDR3 nucleotides: TGTGCCAGCAGCTTAGCGAAGGGACTCTCAGCTGAGCAGTTCTTC. It is translated as CASSLAKGLSAEQFF.

This clonotype was counted a few times. The J gene is TRBJ2-5, the V gene TRBV2, with 13 bases lining up with TRBD2. The CDR3 covers 17 residues. V shed 4 bases and J 4 bases; nucleotides not matched to a gene: 9. Germline V gene sequence: CDR1 SNHLY, CDR2 FYNNEI. CDR3 sequence reads: CASSAGLAGPSGETQYF. The CDR3 DNA sequence: TGTGCCAGCAGTGCGGGACTAGCGGGACCCAGTGGAGAGACCCAGTACTTC.

The chain combines TRBV6-1 with TRBJ1-1; 8 positions agree with TRBD1. The CDR3 covers 14 residues. The V gene end was trimmed by 7 bases and the J gene end by 0 bases; junction bases not matched to a gene: 4. CDR1 is MNHNS and CDR2 is SASEGT in the germline V gene. The DNA of the CDR3 is TGTGCCAGCACCCCGGACAGGGTGAACACTGAAGCTTTCTTT. Its translation: CASTPDRVNTEAFF.

This clonotype was seen only a few times. The chain uses TRBV28 and TRBJ1-1; 8 nucleotides align to TRBD1. With V trimmed by 6 bases and J by 5 bases, 11 bases remained unmatched. Germline CDR1 and CDR2: MDHEN and SYDVKM. The CDR3 totals 15 residues. CDR3 sequence (DNA): TGTGCCAGCAGATCCGGACAGGGAGGGAAAACTGAAGCTTTCTTT. This translates into CASRSGQGGKTEAFF.

The rearrangement joins TRBV2 to TRBJ1-2, with 11 bases matching TRBD1. Germline V gene sequence: CDR1 SNHLY, CDR2 FYNNEI. V trimming: 1 base; J trimming: 4 bases; junction bases outside the gene matches: 5. The CDR3 contains 16 residues. The CDR3 sequence: CASSEGTGGNSYGYTF. The DNA of the CDR3 is TGTGCCAGCAGTGAAGGGACAGGGGGCAACAGCTATGGCTACACCTTC.

The rearrangement links TRBV6-5 to TRBJ2-7, with 7 positions matching TRBD1. CDR1 MNHEY and CDR2 SVGAGI come from the germline V gene. V was pared by 4 bases and J by 7 bases, with 7 bases of the junction left unmatched. This CDR3 region has 13 residues. DNA for the CDR3: TGTGCCAGCAGTTCAGGGACAGCCATGGAGCAGTACTTC. Protein: CASSSGTAMEQYF.

This clonotype was found a few times. The V and J genes are TRBV7-2 and TRBJ1-5; 8 bases match TRBD1. The germline gives CDR1 SGHTA, CDR2 FQGNSA. The CDR3 covers 14 residues. Trimming took 1 base from V and 6 from J; bases not matched to a gene: 2. The DNA of the CDR3 is TGTGCCAGCAGCTTAGTAACAGGGGGTCAGCCCCAGCATTTT. This gives the protein CASSLVTGGQPQHF.

V and J are TRBV4-2 and TRBJ2-3; 12 positions agree with TRBD1. With 1 base clipped from V and 6 bases from J, the junction kept 5 bases outside the gene matches. This CDR3 is built from 16 residues. CDR1 and CDR2 from the germline V gene are LGHNA and YNFKEQ. Here the CDR3 reads CASSQGGTGGDDTQYF. The CDR3 DNA follows: TGTGCCAGCAGCCAAGGCGGGACAGGGGGCGACGATACGCAGTATTTT.

J is TRBJ2-7 and V is TRBV10-3; TRBD2 matches 11 bases. Germline loops: CDR1 ENHRY, CDR2 SYGVKD. J was trimmed by 2 bases and V by 2 bases; bases with no gene match: 8. The CDR3 is 17 amino acids. CDR3 loop: CAISEELAGDRPYEQYF. DNA of the CDR3: TGTGCCATCAGTGAGGAACTAGCGGGAGATCGGCCCTACGAGCAGTACTTC.

This clonotype was detected a few times. The J gene is TRBJ1-1, the V gene TRBV6-1; 8 nucleotides align to TRBD1. V dropped 5 bases and J dropped 5; count of bases not matched to a gene: 7. Germline V gene data show CDR1 as MNHNS and CDR2 as SASEGT. The CDR3 is made up of 14 amino acids. The DNA of the CDR3 is TGTGCCAGCAGTAAGGACAGGGCTGGGACTGAAGCTTTCTTT. Residues: CASSKDRAGTEAFF.

This chain uses TRBV28 with TRBJ2-5, with 8 bases aligning to TRBD2. CDR1 and CDR2 (germline): MDHEN, SYDVKM. V trimming: 5 bases; J trimming: 1 base; junction bases outside the gene matches: 6. CDR3 length: 15 amino acids. CDR3 region: CASSGAGESQETQYF. In nucleotides, the CDR3 is TGTGCCAGCAGTGGAGCGGGAGAATCCCAAGAGACCCAGTACTTC.

The chain recombines TRBV20-1 with TRBJ1-2; D is perhaps TRBD1 (5 bases). This CDR3 has 17 residues. V shed 5 bases and J shed 0 bases, with 22 bases lying between them. Germline CDR1 is DFQATT and CDR2 is SNEGSKA (reference sequence). The CDR3 loop is CSAHLPQGALANYGYTF. CDR3 sequence (DNA): TGCAGTGCTCACCTGCCTCAAGGGGCTTTAGCTAACTATGGCTACACCTTC.

The rearrangement links TRBV10-1 to TRBJ2-1; D possibly uses TRBD1 or TRBD2 (6 bases each). Looked up from germline, CDR1 is WNHNN and CDR2 is SYGVQD (reference sequence). The V end was cut by 6 bases, the J end by 7 bases, with 25 bases between. There are 17 residues in the CDR3. As DNA, the CDR3 is TGCGCCAGCAGCCCCACGGGGTCAGGCGGGACATTAAATGAGCAGTTCTTC. Translation: CASSPTGSGGTLNEQFF.

V gene TRBV20-1 combines with J gene TRBJ1-2; D may be TRBD1 (6 bases). Between the trimmed V and J ends, which lost 6 bases and 3 bases, there was a span of 17 bases. The CDR3 extends over 14 amino acids. Germline CDR1 reads DFQATT; CDR2 reads SNEGSKA (reference sequence). The CDR3 here is CSARLSTGYYGYTF. For the CDR3, the DNA is TGCAGTGCCAGATTATCGACAGGATACTATGGCTACACCTTC.